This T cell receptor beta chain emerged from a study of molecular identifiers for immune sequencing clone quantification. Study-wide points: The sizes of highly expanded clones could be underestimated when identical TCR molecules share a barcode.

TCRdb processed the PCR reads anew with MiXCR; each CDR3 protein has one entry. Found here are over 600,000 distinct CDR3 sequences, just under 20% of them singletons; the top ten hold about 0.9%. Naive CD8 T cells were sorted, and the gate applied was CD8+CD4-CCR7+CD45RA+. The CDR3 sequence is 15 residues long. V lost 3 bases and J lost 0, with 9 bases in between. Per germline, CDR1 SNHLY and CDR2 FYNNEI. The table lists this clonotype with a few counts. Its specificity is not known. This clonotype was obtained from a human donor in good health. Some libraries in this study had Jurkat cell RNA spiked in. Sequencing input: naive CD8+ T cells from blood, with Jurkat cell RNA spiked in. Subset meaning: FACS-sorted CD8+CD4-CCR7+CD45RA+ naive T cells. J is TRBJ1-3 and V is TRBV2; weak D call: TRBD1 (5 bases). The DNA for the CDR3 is TGTGCCAGCAGTGATCGGGGGGGCTCTGGAAACACCATATATTTT. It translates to CASSDRGGSGNTIYF. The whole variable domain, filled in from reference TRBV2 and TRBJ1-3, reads EPEVTQTPSHQVTQMGQEVILRCVPISNHLYFYWYRQILGQKVEFLVSFYNNEISEKSEIFDDQFSVERPDGSNFTLKIRSTKLEDSAMYFCASSDRGGSGNTIYFGEGSWLTVV.